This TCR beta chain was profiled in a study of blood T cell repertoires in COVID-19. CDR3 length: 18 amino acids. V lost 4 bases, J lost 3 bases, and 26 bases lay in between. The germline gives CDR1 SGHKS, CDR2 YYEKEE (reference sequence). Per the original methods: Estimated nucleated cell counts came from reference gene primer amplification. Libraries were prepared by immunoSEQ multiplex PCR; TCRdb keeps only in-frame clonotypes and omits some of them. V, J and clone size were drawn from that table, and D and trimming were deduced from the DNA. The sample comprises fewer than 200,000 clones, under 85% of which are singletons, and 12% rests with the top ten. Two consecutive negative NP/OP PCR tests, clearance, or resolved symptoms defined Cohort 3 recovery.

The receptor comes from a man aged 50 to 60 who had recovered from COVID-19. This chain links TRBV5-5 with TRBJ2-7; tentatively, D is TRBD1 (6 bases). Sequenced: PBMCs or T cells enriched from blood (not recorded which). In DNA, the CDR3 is TGTGCCAGCAGCCTTAGACCACCCGGACAGATCCTTAACTACGAGCAGTACTTC. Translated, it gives CASSLRPPGQILNYEQYF. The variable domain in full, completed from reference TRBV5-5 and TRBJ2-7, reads DAGVTQSPTHLIKTRGQQVTLRCSPISGHKSVSWYQQVLGQGPQFIFQYYEKEERGRGNFPDRFSARQFPNYSSELNVNALLLGDSALYLCASSLRPPGQILNYEQYFGPGTRLTVT.